This T cell receptor beta chain comes out of a study of T cell repertoires in cytomegalovirus infection. Background on the study: Carrying CMV and the relevant HLA type showed in public TCR beta signatures.

TCRdb re-called the reads with MiXCR, one entry per CDR3 protein. The sample shows about 360,000 distinct CDR3 sequences, approximately 18% of them seen only once. This clonotype was observed a few times. This sequence may be a read error, since a much larger clone differs from it by one base. This clonotype was sampled from a human donor in good health (CMV status not recorded). Some clones in this sample may be carry-over from other donors' samples. Sample: PBMCs.

The CDR3 sequence: CASTLTSTDTQYF. CDR3 sequence (DNA): TGTGCCAGCACCCTCACTAGCACAGATACGCAGTATTTT. The chain joins TRBV12-3 or TRBV12-4 to TRBJ2-3; D is unresolved. V lost 7 bases and J lost 0, with 8 bases in between. The length of the CDR3 is 13 residues.